This T cell receptor beta chain was identified in a study of blood T cell repertoires in COVID-19 (dated by TCRdb to 2018 to 2021). Study-level background: Collaborator samples came from the United States, Italy and Spain and covered acute and convalescent phases of COVID-19. The material from the prospective study consisted of cDNA or gDNA derived from T cells, B-cell-depleted T cells, or PBMCs. The dataset comprised deeply sampled blood TCRbeta repertoires from subjects exposed to, actively infected with, or recovered from COVID-19. The repertoires were released in a freely available public database intended as a resource for research on the immune response to SARS-CoV-2. The samples were drawn from the first 160 participants of the ongoing ImmuneRACE study and from 950 to 1,500 subjects provided by 6 global collaborators. Nearly every sample came with metadata listing a de-identified subject ID, COVID-19 status, age in years and sex. HLA class I and class II types, where available, came from metadata supplied by the sample provider rather than from assay-based typing.

The CDR3, cysteine through phenylalanine, is 15 amino acids long. Just CDR3 DNA is preserved here, 45 bases in frame from base 1. For CDR1 and CDR2, the germline V gene (reference sequence) lists SEHNR and FQNEAQ. Trimming leaves V shorter by 5 bases and J shorter by 7 bases, with the junction holding 9 bases beyond the gene matches. Collaborating institutions collected whole blood in K2EDTA tubes following their own protocols. For TCRbeta analysis, collaborator samples were shipped as frozen whole blood, as isolated PBMCs, or as DNA extracted from either sample type. The investigation overall reported the following: The amount of clinical and demographic metadata varied by source and participant and was provided uncurated.

Notes on this clone: The antigen it binds to is not known. Base-call qualities are not available, and no considerably larger clone is one nucleotide away.

TCRbeta CDR3 regions were amplified from genomic DNA using the immunoSEQ Assay, a bias-controlled multiplex PCR. The authors' analysis ran thus. The number of nucleated cells in each sample was estimated by amplification of reference gene primers within the assay. To quantify the absolute abundance of each unique TCRbeta CDR3 rearrangement, sequence reads were collapsed and filtered. Productive Simpson clonality was computed per sample as the square root of Simpson's diversity index over productive rearrangements. TCRdb's version of the immuneACCESS table is confined to in-frame rearrangements and falls short of the full clone set. An unresolved V gene accounts for under half of the shortfall where checked; the remainder is of unknown origin. V and J calls and clone size are as listed in that table; D and trimming were resolved from the DNA. The sample profile shows about 97,000 clones; around nine tenths of them were found once. The ten largest make up about 1.7% of the sample.

Rearrangement joined TRBV7-9 to TRBJ1-4; the central 8 bases match TRBD1. Sequencing was done on a sample of peripheral blood. The TCR was taken from a man in his 60s with acute or convalescent COVID-19. The nucleotide sequence reads TGTGCCAGCAGCCAGGGGCAGGGGGCAGGTGAAAAACTGTTTTTT. This yields the protein CASSQGQGAGEKLFF.